A selection of T cell receptor beta chains follows, all from one sample in a study of blood T cell repertoires in COVID-19. Clones were read by immunoSEQ multiplex PCR, and TCRdb kept only the in-frame ones, dropping some. The sample lists around 80,000 clones; around 79% were seen once. Input material: peripheral blood. These receptors were collected from a man of 80 years or more with acute or convalescent COVID-19. Each CDR3 is given with its conserved first and last residue. D genes are given only for firm matches. Only part of the rows carry a size: once, few, many, or a class if the clone is expanded.

d_gene: TRBD1
j_gene: TRBJ2-3
abundance: -
v_gene: TRBV7-3
CDR3aa: CASSLTTGGVSTDTQYF

d_gene: -
j_gene: TRBJ1-2
abundance: -
v_gene: TRBV5-1
CDR3aa: CASSLEAGQMGYTF

d_gene: TRBD2
j_gene: TRBJ2-3
abundance: once
v_gene: TRBV5-8
CDR3aa: CASSPTGGSTDTQYF

d_gene: TRBD1
j_gene: TRBJ2-7
abundance: -
v_gene: TRBV10-3
CDR3aa: CAISEYRGEQYF

d_gene: -
j_gene: TRBJ1-4
abundance: -
v_gene: TRBV4-2
CDR3aa: CASSQTAATNEKLFF

d_gene: -
j_gene: TRBJ2-1
abundance: -
v_gene: TRBV19
CDR3aa: CASSNTFAAGAGYNEQFF

d_gene: -
j_gene: TRBJ1-2
abundance: -
v_gene: TRBV19
CDR3aa: CASNGASLNYGYTF

d_gene: -
j_gene: TRBJ2-2
abundance: -
v_gene: TRBV18
CDR3aa: CASSPQLGELFF

d_gene: TRBD1
j_gene: TRBJ1-2
abundance: -
v_gene: TRBV30
CDR3aa: CAWDLLTGGYGYTF

d_gene: -
j_gene: TRBJ1-5
abundance: -
v_gene: TRBV9
CDR3aa: CASSVGPFREGNQPQHF

d_gene: -
j_gene: TRBJ2-5
abundance: -
v_gene: TRBV27
CDR3aa: CASSSRIRQQGQETQYF

d_gene: TRBD1
j_gene: TRBJ1-1
abundance: -
v_gene: TRBV29-1
CDR3aa: CSGQGVNTEAFF

d_gene: -
j_gene: TRBJ1-2
abundance: -
v_gene: TRBV3-1/TRBV3-2
CDR3aa: CASSQDEAGRYGYTF

d_gene: -
j_gene: TRBJ1-5
abundance: -
v_gene: TRBV30
CDR3aa: CAWTAGPYSNQPQHF

d_gene: TRBD1
j_gene: TRBJ1-5
abundance: -
v_gene: TRBV7-8
CDR3aa: CASSFRTGNQPQHF

d_gene: -
j_gene: TRBJ1-2
abundance: -
v_gene: TRBV29-1
CDR3aa: CSVEKPGFYGYTF

d_gene: -
j_gene: TRBJ1-6
abundance: once
v_gene: TRBV19
CDR3aa: CASSRAQTPLHF

d_gene: TRBD2
j_gene: TRBJ2-1
abundance: -
v_gene: TRBV3-1/TRBV3-2
CDR3aa: CASSQEGLGNSYNEQFF